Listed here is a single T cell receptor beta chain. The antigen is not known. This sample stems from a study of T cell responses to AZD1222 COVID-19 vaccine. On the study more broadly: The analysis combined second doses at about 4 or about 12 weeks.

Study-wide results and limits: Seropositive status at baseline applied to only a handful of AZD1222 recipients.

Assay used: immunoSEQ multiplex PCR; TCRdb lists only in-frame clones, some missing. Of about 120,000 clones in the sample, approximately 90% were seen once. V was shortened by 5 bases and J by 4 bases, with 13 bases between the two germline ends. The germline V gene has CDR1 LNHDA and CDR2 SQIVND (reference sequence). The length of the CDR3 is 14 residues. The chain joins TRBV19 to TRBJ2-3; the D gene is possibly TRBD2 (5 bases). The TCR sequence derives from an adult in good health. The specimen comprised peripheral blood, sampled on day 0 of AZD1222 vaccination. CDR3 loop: CASSSLAMADTQYF. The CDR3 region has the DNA TGTGCCAGTAGTTCCTTAGCGATGGCAGATACGCAGTATTTT.